The source of this T cell receptor beta chain is a study of T cell repertoires in cytomegalovirus infection. This clonotype was seen more than once but under ten times. Its antigen remains unidentified. The germline gives CDR1 ENHRY, CDR2 SYGVKD. The J segment lost 0 bases and the V segment lost 2 bases, leaving 13 bases of the junction unmatched. The CDR3 extends over 18 amino acids. TCRdb re-called the reads through MiXCR, storing one row per CDR3 protein. This table holds roughly 310,000 distinct CDR3 sequences, approximately 32% found once. The sample consisted of cultured PBMCs, taken from culture after CMV antigen stimulation. The clonotype comes from a human donor in good health (CMV status not recorded). Some clones in this sample may be carry-over from other donors' samples. This chain connects TRBV10-3 to TRBJ2-7, with TRBD2 matching over 7 bases. CDR3 DNA sequence: TGTGCCATCAGTGAGCTGAGTCGTCACGGGGGGACCTCCTACGAGCAGTACTTC. This gives the protein CAISELSRHGGTSYEQYF.